The 12 T cell receptor beta chains listed next were all sequenced from one sample in a study of blood T cell repertoires in COVID-19. This table comes from immunoSEQ multiplex PCR, and its TCRdb copy is limited to in-frame clones, with some not included. Of tens of thousands of clones listed, roughly 86% are singletons. Sequencing was performed on peripheral blood. Source of these receptors: a middle-aged man with active or convalescent COVID-19.

The J gene is TRBJ2-2, the V gene TRBV7-8; TRBD2 agrees at 15 bases. The junction had 19 bases not matched to a gene; V was cut back by 5 bases and J by 0 bases. CDR3 length: 23 amino acids. Germline V gives CDR1 SGHVS, CDR2 FQNEAQ. CDR3 nucleotide sequence: TGTGCCAGCAGCCCCTGTCCCGGGACTAGCGGGGGGCCCCTTTTCGCGAACACCGGGGAGCTGTTTTTT. Its translation: CASSPCPGTSGGPLFANTGELFF.

J is TRBJ1-6 and V is TRBV21-1; the table assigns TRBD1, which was not confirmed against the DNA. TRBV21-1 is shown as a pseudogene. CDR3 length: 13 amino acids. In nucleotides, the CDR3 is TGTGCCAGCATCAGGACAGCTAATTCACCCCTCCACTTT. Protein: CASIRTANSPLHF.

The chain employs TRBV4-3 and TRBJ1-1, with D perhaps TRBD1 (6 bases). CDR3 length equals 14 residues. CDR1 is LGHNA, CDR2 YSLEER, per germline. V dropped 1 base and J dropped 5 bases, with 11 bases sitting between them. CDR3 DNA: TGCGCCAGCAGCCAAGGGCAGGGGTTGACTGAAGCTTTCTTT. Translated, it gives CASSQGQGLTEAFF.

V usage is TRBV19 and J usage is TRBJ2-3, with 7 nucleotides matching TRBD1. Germline-derived CDR1 and CDR2 are LNHDA and SQIVND (reference sequence). The CDR3 sequence is 16 residues long. V lost 6 bases to trimming and J lost 0 bases; unmatched junction nucleotides: 9. Here the CDR3 DNA reads TGTGCCAGTAGACGCCGGGACAGTCCTAGCACAGATACGCAGTATTTT. As protein: CASRRRDSPSTDTQYF.

The rearrangement uses TRBV4-3 and TRBJ2-2; 8 nucleotides match TRBD1. J gave up 7 bases and V 4 bases, and 11 bases lay outside the gene matches. Germline assignment: CDR1 LGHNA and CDR2 YSLEER. This CDR3 region has 16 residues. The CDR3 here is CASSRLTGTGDGELFF. The DNA for the CDR3 is TGCGCCAGCAGCCGCCTCACCGGGACAGGAGACGGGGAGCTGTTTTTT.

The V gene is TRBV24-1, the J gene TRBJ1-2; 8 bases are a match to TRBD1. Germline CDR1 and CDR2: KGHDR and SFDVKD. J lost 7 bases, V lost 3 bases, and 9 bases had no gene match. This CDR3 is 15 amino acids long. CDR3 DNA sequence: TGTGCCACCAGTGATACCGGGACAGGATTGTCTGGCTACACCTTC. Protein product: CATSDTGTGLSGYTF.

The chain employs TRBV19 and TRBJ1-2; 8 bases align to TRBD1. V dropped 5 bases and J dropped 7; count of bases not matched to a gene: 12. The CDR3 contains 15 residues. Germline loops: CDR1 LNHDA, CDR2 SQIVND (reference sequence). The CDR3 loop is CASSVPGQGSGGYTF. The CDR3 DNA sequence: TGTGCCAGTAGTGTCCCTGGACAGGGTAGCGGTGGCTACACCTTC.

The chain combines TRBV7-9 with TRBJ1-2; a possible D gene is TRBD1 (6 bases). Trimming removed 5 bases at V and 6 bases at J, with 16 bases between. Germline V gene lookup returns CDR1 SEHNR and CDR2 FQNEAQ (reference sequence). The CDR3 runs to 14 residues. The CDR3 reads CASSHRDTSDGYTF. The DNA of the CDR3 is TGTGCCAGCAGCCACCGGGACACCAGCGATGGCTACACCTTC.

This chain connects TRBV6-5 to TRBJ2-1; 10 nucleotides agree with TRBD2. V dropped 3 bases and J dropped 8; count of bases not matched to a gene: 7. CDR1 and CDR2 (germline): MNHEY, SVGAGI. The CDR3 length is 15 residues. The CDR3: CASSYEAGGLYEQFF. CDR3 nucleotide sequence: TGTGCCAGCAGTTATGAAGCGGGGGGGCTGTATGAGCAGTTCTTC.

A few counts support this clone. J is TRBJ1-3 and V is TRBV3-1 (or the pseudogene TRBV3-2), with D perhaps TRBD1 (5 bases). The CDR3 length is 16 residues. The V gene lost 3 bases and the J gene lost 4 bases, with 16 bases spanning the gap. The germline V gene encodes CDR1 LGHDT and CDR2 YNNKEL (reference sequence). DNA for the CDR3: TGTGCCAGCAGCCATGATTTTCCGGGGGACGGAAACACCATATATTTT. Translating gives CASSHDFPGDGNTIYF.

The J gene is TRBJ2-7, the V gene TRBV20-1; D ambiguous. The V and J ends lost 3 bases and 2 bases respectively, with 14 bases between them. CDR1 and CDR2 from the germline V gene are DFQATT and SNEGSKA (reference sequence). The CDR3 consists of 14 residues. CDR3 sequence: CSASGPKQPYEQYV. CDR3 bases: TGCAGTGCTAGTGGGCCGAAACAACCCTACGAGCAGTACGTC.

About this clone itself: At the DNA level, this CDR3 is encoded by other sequences in the same sample as well. The rearrangement joins TRBV9 to TRBJ2-7, with D tentatively TRBD2 (6 bases). Trimming took 0 bases from V and 3 from J, leaving 10 bases between them. Per the germline V gene, CDR1 is SGDLS and CDR2 is YYNGEE. This CDR3 contains 14 residues. CDR3 loop: CASSVGTGVYEQYF. In nucleotides, the CDR3 is TGTGCCAGCAGCGTAGGTACGGGAGTCTACGAGCAGTACTTC.